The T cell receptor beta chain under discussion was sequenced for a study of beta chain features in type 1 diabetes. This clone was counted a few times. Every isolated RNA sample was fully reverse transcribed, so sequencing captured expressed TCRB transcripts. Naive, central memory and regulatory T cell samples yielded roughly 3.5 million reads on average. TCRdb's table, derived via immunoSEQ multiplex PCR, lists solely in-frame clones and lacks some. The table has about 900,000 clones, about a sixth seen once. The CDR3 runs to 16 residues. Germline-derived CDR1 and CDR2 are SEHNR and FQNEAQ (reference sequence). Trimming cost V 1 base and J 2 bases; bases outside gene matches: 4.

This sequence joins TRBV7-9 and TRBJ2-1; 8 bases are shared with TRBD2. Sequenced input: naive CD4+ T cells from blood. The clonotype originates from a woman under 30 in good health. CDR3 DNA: TGTGCCAGCAGCTTAGGGCAGGGACTAGCCTACAATGAGCAGTTCTTC. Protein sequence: CASSLGQGLAYNEQFF.